Following are 21 T cell receptor beta chains from one sample sequenced in a study of beta chain features in type 1 diabetes. Study-wide results and limits: Within each of all four CD4+ subsets, Type 1 diabetes patients had TCRB CDR3s that were moderately but significantly shorter.

Expressed TCRB transcripts were sequenced, since all the RNA that had been isolated was reverse transcribed. Assay: immunoSEQ multiplex PCR; the TCRdb copy retains only in-frame clones and omits some. The sample yields roughly 51,000 clones, roughly half seen once. For these TCRs, the target antigens are not known. The source material was Tregs from blood. All receptors derive from a woman between 35 and 50 years old with type 1 diabetes.

This sequence joins TRBV9 and TRBJ2-1, with TRBD2 matching 8 bases. V trimming: 0 bases; J trimming: 3 bases; junction bases outside the gene matches: 2. The CDR3 spans 15 residues. Germline loops: CDR1 SGDLS, CDR2 YYNGEE. The CDR3 loop is CASSVAGGYYNEQFF. CDR3 DNA: TGTGCCAGCAGCGTAGCGGGAGGGTACTACAATGAGCAGTTCTTC.

The CDR3 loop reads CASSQDTSTDTQYF. CDR3 DNA sequence: TGTGCCAGCAGCCAGGACACAAGCACAGATACGCAGTATTTT. The chain combines TRBV7-6 with TRBJ2-3; weak D call: TRBD1 (5 bases). From germline, CDR1 is SGHVS and CDR2 FNYEAQ. The CDR3 spans 14 residues. V lost 5 bases to trimming and J lost 0 bases, with 9 bases between them.

The J gene is TRBJ1-2, the V gene TRBV4-3, with D uncertain. The CDR3 runs 13 residues. CDR1 is LGHNA, CDR2 YSLEER, per germline. The V gene lost 3 bases and the J gene lost 6 bases, with 11 bases spanning the gap. CDR3 DNA: TGCGCCAGCAGCCAGTGGAGGGCCCATGGCTACACCTTC. Amino acid sequence: CASSQWRAHGYTF.

The rearrangement links TRBV5-6 to TRBJ2-1; 7 bases fit TRBD2. V was pared by 3 bases and J by 0 bases, with 9 bases of the junction left unmatched. The CDR3 is 17 residues long. CDR1 and CDR2 (germline): SGHDT, YYEEEE. DNA of the CDR3: TGTGCCAGCAGCTCTACTAGCGCCCATAGCTCCTACAATGAGCAGTTCTTC. It translates to CASSSTSAHSSYNEQFF.

This clone occurred a few times. The rearrangement uses TRBV6-5 and TRBJ1-2, with D perhaps matching TRBD1 (6 bases). Trimming took 6 bases from V and 6 from J, leaving 17 bases between them. CDR3 length: 14 residues. The germline CDR1 and CDR2 sequences are MNHEY and SVGAGI. This CDR3 reads CASSLTTGRDGYTF. Written as DNA, the CDR3 is TGTGCCAGCAGCCTCACGACAGGAAGGGATGGCTACACCTTC.

This clone qualifies as medium-sized. The chain links TRBV5-5 to TRBJ1-2; 9 bases fit TRBD1. The V segment lost 5 bases and the J segment 6 bases; nucleotides outside the gene matches: 11. This CDR3 spans 15 amino acids. Looked up from germline, CDR1 is SGHKS and CDR2 is YYEKEE (reference sequence). The CDR3 DNA sequence: TGTGCCAGCAGTCTGATACAGGGGGCTACTAATGGCTACACCTTC. This translates into CASSLIQGATNGYTF.

This clone occurred a few times. The V call is TRBV28, the J call TRBJ2-1; the D gene is possibly TRBD2 (7 bases). CDR3 length: 13 residues. Trimming removed 7 bases from V and 16 bases from J, with 23 bases in between. The germline V gene has CDR1 MDHEN and CDR2 SYDVKM. CDR3 sequence reads: CASNPSGGALEFF. The CDR3 nucleotides are TGTGCCAGCAACCCGTCTGGGGGGGCTCTCGAATTCTTC.

This rearrangement joins TRBV19 to TRBJ2-1, with D maybe TRBD1 (6 bases). In germline, CDR1 is LNHDA, CDR2 SQIVND (reference sequence). The CDR3 covers 15 residues. Trimming shortened V by 0 bases and J by 10 bases, and 16 bases separated the two germline ends. In DNA, the CDR3 is TGTGCCAGTAGTATAGATCTATGGGGAGACAGGGAGCAGTTCTTC. It translates to CASSIDLWGDREQFF. The complete variable domain, with remaining parts taken from reference TRBV19 and TRBJ2-1, reads DGGITQSPKYLFRKEGQNVTLSCEQNLNHDAMYWYRQDPGQGLRLIYYSQIVNDFQKGDIAEGYSVSREKKESFPLTVTSAQKNPTAFYLCASSIDLWGDREQFFGPGTRLTVL.

The genes are TRBV4-1 and TRBJ2-1; D remains unclear. The V end was cut by 6 bases, the J end by 0 bases, with 9 bases between. Germline assignment: CDR1 MGHRA and CDR2 YSYEKL. The length of the CDR3 is 14 residues. The CDR3 sequence: CASSRLTSYNEQFF. CDR3 sequence (DNA): TGCGCCAGCAGTCGTCTAACCTCCTACAATGAGCAGTTCTTC.

A single count supports this clone. V usage is TRBV2 and J usage is TRBJ2-7, with 7 bases aligning to TRBD1. The V gene's germline CDR1 is SNHLY and CDR2 FYNNEI. Trimming took 10 bases from V and 1 from J; bases not matched to a gene: 7. The CDR3 runs to 13 residues. Written as DNA, the CDR3 is TGTGCCACCGGAACAGGGGTTTCCTACGAGCAGTACTTC. It encodes CATGTGVSYEQYF.

This clone was found once. This rearrangement joins TRBV11-2 to TRBJ2-1; 8 positions match TRBD2. In germline, CDR1 is SGHAT, CDR2 FQNNGV. This CDR3 contains 16 residues. V dropped 7 bases and J dropped 7; count of bases not matched to a gene: 15. The CDR3 nucleotides are TGTGCCAGCACCCTGCAACCGGGACTAGGGTTTAATGAGCAGTTCTTC. Its translation: CASTLQPGLGFNEQFF.

The CDR3 loop reads CASSQVGVNSPLHF. As DNA, the CDR3 is TGCGCCAGCAGCCAAGTAGGGGTCAACTCACCCCTCCACTTT. This chain links TRBV4-3 with TRBJ1-6; TRBD1 is a possible D gene (5 bases). Germline values: CDR1 LGHNA, CDR2 YSLEER. This CDR3 has 14 amino acids. V dropped 1 base and J dropped 10 bases, with 11 bases sitting between them.

V gene TRBV7-8 combines with J gene TRBJ1-1; possible D gene TRBD1, 6 bases. The V end was cut by 3 bases, the J end by 2 bases, with 10 bases between. The CDR3 extends over 14 amino acids. Per germline, CDR1 SGHVS and CDR2 FQNEAQ. The CDR3 loop is CASSFEGVNTEAFF. In DNA, the CDR3 is TGTGCCAGCAGCTTCGAGGGGGTTAACACTGAAGCTTTCTTT. The full variable domain, in which reference TRBV7-8 and TRBJ1-1 provide the parts outside the CDR3, is GAGVSQSPRYKVAKRGQDVALRCDPISGHVSLFWYQQALGQGPEFLTYFQNEAQLDKSGLPSDRFFAERPEGSVSTLKIQRTQQEDSAVYLCASSFEGVNTEAFFGQGTRLTVV.

The table lists this clone with a few counts. The chain combines TRBV19 with TRBJ2-7; D is perhaps TRBD2 (5 bases). Deletions cut 1 base from V and 6 bases from J, with 13 bases between. The CDR3 has 14 residues. The V gene's germline CDR1 is LNHDA and CDR2 SQIVND (reference sequence). As DNA, the CDR3 is TGTGCCAGTAGTATAGGGGCCGGGGAAGTCGAGCAGTACTTC. Its translation is CASSIGAGEVEQYF. Looking up the rest from reference TRBV19 and TRBJ2-7 gives the full variable domain: DGGITQSPKYLFRKEGQNVTLSCEQNLNHDAMYWYRQDPGQGLRLIYYSQIVNDFQKGDIAEGYSVSREKKESFPLTVTSAQKNPTAFYLCASSIGAGEVEQYFGPGTRLTVT.

The CDR3 loop is CASSPGSQLNTEAFF. The CDR3 bases are TGCGCCAGCAGCCCCGGGAGCCAATTGAACACTGAAGCTTTCTTT. The chain couples TRBV5-1 to TRBJ1-1; D gene uncertain. Trimming removed 4 bases at V and 0 bases at J, with 13 bases between. The CDR3 totals 15 residues. Germline values: CDR1 SGHRS, CDR2 YFSETQ.

This clone was seen only a few times. V usage is TRBV28 and J usage is TRBJ2-2; perhaps TRBD1 as D (5 bases). The ends were cut back, 7 bases at V and 4 bases at J, with 13 bases in the middle. The CDR3 runs 14 residues. Germline V gives CDR1 MDHEN, CDR2 SYDVKM. The CDR3 nucleotides read TGTGCCAGCATCCCAGGGTCGGCCACCGGGGAGCTGTTTTTT. Its translation: CASIPGSATGELFF.

This clone was counted a few times. The chain is built from TRBV19 and TRBJ2-7; TRBD1 matches at 8 bases. Germline-derived CDR1 and CDR2 are LNHDA and SQIVND (reference sequence). Trimming at V came to 8 bases and at J to 4 bases, leaving 13 bases not matched to a gene. CDR3 length equals 15 residues. The CDR3 region is CASAVTGTGLYEQYF. The CDR3 DNA is TGTGCCAGTGCCGTCACCGGGACAGGACTATACGAGCAGTACTTC.

The V gene is TRBV5-1, the J gene TRBJ2-1; 8 bases are a match to TRBD2. Germline CDR1 is SGHRS and CDR2 is YFSETQ. The CDR3 sequence is 13 residues long. Losses at the gene ends were 6 bases for V and 4 bases for J; bases not matched to a gene: 3. In nucleotides, the CDR3 is TGCGCCAGCATGGAGCGGGAGTACAATGAGCAGTTCTTC. This encodes CASMEREYNEQFF.

The rearrangement joins TRBV5-6 to TRBJ1-2; D remains ambiguous. This CDR3 spans 15 amino acids. V lost 2 bases to trimming and J lost 2 bases, with 13 bases between them. CDR1 is SGHDT, CDR2 YYEEEE, per germline. In DNA form, the CDR3 reads TGTGCCAGCAGCTTACCCGGGAGCAAAAACTATGGCTACACCTTC. Translation: CASSLPGSKNYGYTF. The entire variable domain, with the rest obtained from reference TRBV5-6 and TRBJ1-2, is as follows: DAGVTQSPTHLIKTRGQQVTLRCSPKSGHDTVSWYQQALGQGPQFIFQYYEEEERQRGNFPDRFSGHQFPNYSSELNVNALLLGDSALYLCASSLPGSKNYGYTFGSGTRLTVV.

The chain employs TRBV9 and TRBJ2-7; 10 bases fit TRBD1. The CDR3 length is 15 residues. Trimming at V came to 2 bases and at J to 2 bases, leaving 4 bases not matched to a gene. Germline V gene sequence: CDR1 SGDLS, CDR2 YYNGEE. CDR3: CASSVRDRGPYEQYF. CDR3 DNA: TGTGCCAGCAGCGTCCGGGACAGGGGCCCCTACGAGCAGTACTTC.

The chain links TRBV11-2 to TRBJ2-3; D is ambiguous. The CDR3 runs 12 residues. Per germline, CDR1 SGHAT and CDR2 FQNNGV. V lost 4 bases and J 2 bases, leaving 4 bases between the germline ends. Here the CDR3 DNA reads TGTGCCAGCAGCTCCTTCACAGATACGCAGTATTTT. This sequence encodes CASSSFTDTQYF.